Reported below is one T cell receptor beta chain. This sample is part of a study of blood T cell repertoires in COVID-19. The CDR3 extends over 15 amino acids. Germline assignment: CDR1 SGHRS and CDR2 YFSETQ. The V end was cut by 5 bases, the J end by 0 bases, with 12 bases between. Study processing details: Reference gene primers were amplified, and this amplification served to estimate nucleated cell counts. Only in-frame clones appear in the TCRdb table, and some are missing; sequencing was by immunoSEQ multiplex PCR. Clone size and V and J calls were adopted from that table, with D and trimming inferred from the DNA. This sample has about 220,000 clones, with 70% to 85% found just once. Cohorts were based on clinical histories the participants reported.

The receptor was derived from a man between 35 and 55 years old who had recovered from COVID-19. This sequence joins TRBV5-1 and TRBJ1-5; D gene unclear. The specimen sequenced was PBMCs or T cells enriched from blood (not recorded which). The CDR3 loop is CASREGPTSNQPQHF. The DNA of the CDR3 is TGCGCCAGCAGAGAGGGTCCAACTAGCAATCAGCCCCAGCATTTT.